This T cell receptor beta chain was recorded in a study of T cell responses to AZD1222 COVID-19 vaccine. Across the study: Investigators merged groups given second doses at roughly 4 or roughly 12 weeks.

V gave up 4 bases and J gave up 2 bases, with 9 bases separating them. The germline V gene has CDR1 SGHDT and CDR2 YYEEEE. There are 14 residues in the CDR3. The study, taken as a whole, reports: Researchers report vaccine-associated CD4 TCRs spanning spike, with dominance at 160-218 and 743-854. No day 14 peak samples; only post-peak repertoires were characterized. Most donors were white British and more were female, and clonal diversity was possibly underestimated.

The assay was immunoSEQ multiplex PCR, and TCRdb's table has in-frame clones only and misses some. The sample comprises under 130,000 clones, around 94% of which are singletons, and approximately 2.2% rests with the top ten. As to this clone: Its antigen remains unknown.

The chain links TRBV5-6 to TRBJ1-4; D may be TRBD1 (5 bases). The clonotype was recovered from an adult in good health. Sequenced here: peripheral blood, sampled on day 0 of AZD1222 vaccination. In nucleotides, the CDR3 is TGTGCCAGCAGCCCCGGGGCCACTAATGAAAAACTGTTTTTT. This encodes CASSPGATNEKLFF.